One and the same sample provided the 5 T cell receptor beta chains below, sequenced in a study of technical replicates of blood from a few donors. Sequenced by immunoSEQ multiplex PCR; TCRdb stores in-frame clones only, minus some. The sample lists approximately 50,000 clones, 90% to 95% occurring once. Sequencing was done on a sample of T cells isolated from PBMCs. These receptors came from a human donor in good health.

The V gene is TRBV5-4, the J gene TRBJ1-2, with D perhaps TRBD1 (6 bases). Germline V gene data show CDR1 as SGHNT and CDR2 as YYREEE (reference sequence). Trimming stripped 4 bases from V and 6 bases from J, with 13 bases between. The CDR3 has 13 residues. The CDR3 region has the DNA TGTGCCAGCAGCCACCGGTACAGGGATGGCTACACCTTC. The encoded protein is CASSHRYRDGYTF.

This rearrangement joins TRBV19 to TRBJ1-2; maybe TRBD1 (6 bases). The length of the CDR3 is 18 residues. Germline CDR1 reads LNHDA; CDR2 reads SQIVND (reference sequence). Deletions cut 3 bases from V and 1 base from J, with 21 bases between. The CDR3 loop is CASSILSGGGRGNYGYTF. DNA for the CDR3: TGTGCCAGTAGTATTTTATCTGGGGGGGGCCGAGGTAACTATGGCTACACCTTC.

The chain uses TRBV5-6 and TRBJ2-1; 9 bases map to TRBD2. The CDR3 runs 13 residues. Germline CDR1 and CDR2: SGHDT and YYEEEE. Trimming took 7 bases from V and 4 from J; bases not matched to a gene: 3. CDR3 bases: TGTGCCAGCTGCCTAGCGGGGTACAATGAGCAGTTCTTC. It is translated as CASCLAGYNEQFF.

CDR3 sequence: CASSLVSRTAYEQYF. The CDR3 DNA reads as TGCGCCAGCAGCTTGGTTTCCAGGACTGCCTACGAGCAGTACTTC. The rearrangement uses TRBV5-1 and TRBJ2-7, with a weak D call TRBD2 (5 bases). The V end was cut by 0 bases, the J end by 2 bases, with 12 bases between. The CDR3 has 15 amino acids. Looked up from germline, CDR1 is SGHRS and CDR2 is YFSETQ.

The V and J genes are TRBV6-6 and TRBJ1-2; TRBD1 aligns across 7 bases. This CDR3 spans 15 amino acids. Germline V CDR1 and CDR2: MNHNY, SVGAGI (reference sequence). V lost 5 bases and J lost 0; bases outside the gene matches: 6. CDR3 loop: CASSQQGSANYGYTF. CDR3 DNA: TGTGCCAGCAGTCAACAGGGGTCAGCTAACTATGGCTACACCTTC.